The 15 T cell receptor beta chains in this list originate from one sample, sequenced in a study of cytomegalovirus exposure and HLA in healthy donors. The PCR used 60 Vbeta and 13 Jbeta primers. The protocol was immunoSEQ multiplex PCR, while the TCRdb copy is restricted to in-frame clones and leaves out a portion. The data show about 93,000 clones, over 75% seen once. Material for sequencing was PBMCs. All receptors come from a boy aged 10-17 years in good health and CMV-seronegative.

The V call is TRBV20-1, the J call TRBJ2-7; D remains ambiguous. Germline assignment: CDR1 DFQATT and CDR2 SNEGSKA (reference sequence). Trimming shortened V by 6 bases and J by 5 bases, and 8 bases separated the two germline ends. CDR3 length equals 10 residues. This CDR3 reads CSATDNEQYF. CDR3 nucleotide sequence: TGCAGTGCAACCGACAACGAGCAGTACTTC.

The CDR3 here is CASSSPGTTEQYF. The CDR3 DNA follows: TGTGCCAGCAGCTCTCCCGGAACTACCGAGCAGTACTTC. The rearrangement links TRBV5-4 to TRBJ2-7, with D unresolved. Between the trimmed V and J ends, which lost 3 bases and 6 bases, there was a span of 13 bases. Per germline, CDR1 SGHNT and CDR2 YYREEE (reference sequence). This CDR3 region has 13 residues.

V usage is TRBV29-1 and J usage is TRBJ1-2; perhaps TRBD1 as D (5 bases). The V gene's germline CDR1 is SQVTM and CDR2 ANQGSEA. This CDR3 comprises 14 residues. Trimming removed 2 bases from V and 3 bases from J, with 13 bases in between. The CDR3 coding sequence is TGCAGCGTTGAATACGCAGGGATCGACTATGGCTACACCTTC. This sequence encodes CSVEYAGIDYGYTF.

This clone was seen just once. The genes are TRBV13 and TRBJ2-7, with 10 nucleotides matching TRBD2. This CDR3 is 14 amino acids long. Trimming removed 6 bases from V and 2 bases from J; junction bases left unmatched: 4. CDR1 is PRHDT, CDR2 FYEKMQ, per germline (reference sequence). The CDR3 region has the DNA TGTGCCAGCAGACATAGCGGGAGGACCTACGAGCAGTACTTC. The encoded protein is CASRHSGRTYEQYF.

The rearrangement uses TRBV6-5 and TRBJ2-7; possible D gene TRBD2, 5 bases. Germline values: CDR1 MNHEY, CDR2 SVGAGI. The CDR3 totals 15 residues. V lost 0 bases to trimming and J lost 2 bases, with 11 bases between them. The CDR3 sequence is CASSYSRGSTYEQYF. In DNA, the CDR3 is TGTGCCAGCAGTTACTCTCGGGGAAGCACCTACGAGCAGTACTTC.

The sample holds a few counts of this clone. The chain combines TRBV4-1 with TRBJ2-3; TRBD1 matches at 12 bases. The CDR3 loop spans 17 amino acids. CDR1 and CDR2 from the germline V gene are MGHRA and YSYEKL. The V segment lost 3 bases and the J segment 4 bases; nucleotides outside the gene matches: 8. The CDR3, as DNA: TGCGCCAGCAGCCAGGAAGCCGGGACAGGGGGCCCAGATACGCAGTATTTT. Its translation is CASSQEAGTGGPDTQYF.

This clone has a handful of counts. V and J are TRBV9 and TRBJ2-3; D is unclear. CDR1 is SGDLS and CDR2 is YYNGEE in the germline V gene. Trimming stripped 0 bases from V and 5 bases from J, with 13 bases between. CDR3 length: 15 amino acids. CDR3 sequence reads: CASSVESGNLDTQYF. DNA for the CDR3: TGTGCCAGCAGCGTAGAGTCAGGTAATCTAGATACGCAGTATTTT. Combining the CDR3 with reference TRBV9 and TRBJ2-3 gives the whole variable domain DSGVTQTPKHLITATGQRVTLRCSPRSGDLSVYWYQQSLDQGLQFLIQYYNGEERAKGNILERFSAQQFPDLHSELNLSSLELGDSALYFCASSVESGNLDTQYFGPGTRLTVL.

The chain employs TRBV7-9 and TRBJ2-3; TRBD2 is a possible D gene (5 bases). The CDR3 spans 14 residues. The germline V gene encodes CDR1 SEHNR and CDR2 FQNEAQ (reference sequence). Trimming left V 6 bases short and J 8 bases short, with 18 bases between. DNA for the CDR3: TGTGCCAGCAGTCCCCCCGACGGGGATGGTACGCAGTATTTT. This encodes CASSPPDGDGTQYF.

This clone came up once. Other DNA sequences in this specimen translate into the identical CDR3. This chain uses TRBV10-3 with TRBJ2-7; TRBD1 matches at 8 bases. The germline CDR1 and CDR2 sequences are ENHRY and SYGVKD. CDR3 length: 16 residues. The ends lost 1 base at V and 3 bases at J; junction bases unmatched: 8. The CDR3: CAISEFGGQGLYEQYF. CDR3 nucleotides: TGTGCCATCAGTGAGTTTGGAGGACAGGGCCTCTACGAGCAGTACTTC.

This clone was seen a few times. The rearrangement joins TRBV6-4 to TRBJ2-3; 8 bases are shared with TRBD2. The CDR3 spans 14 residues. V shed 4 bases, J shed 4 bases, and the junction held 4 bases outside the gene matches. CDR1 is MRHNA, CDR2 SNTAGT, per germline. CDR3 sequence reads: CASSAGRDPDTQYF. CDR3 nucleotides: TGTGCCAGCAGTGCCGGGAGGGATCCAGATACGCAGTATTTT.

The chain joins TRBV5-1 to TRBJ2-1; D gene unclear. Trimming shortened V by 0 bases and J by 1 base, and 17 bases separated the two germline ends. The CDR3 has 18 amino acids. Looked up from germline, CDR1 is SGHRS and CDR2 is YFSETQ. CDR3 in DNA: TGCGCCAGCAGCTTGGGATCCCAAACTTTCTCTTCCTACAATGAGCAGTTCTTC. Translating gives CASSLGSQTFSSYNEQFF.

CDR3 sequence reads: CASSLNSGYQPQHF. In DNA, the CDR3 is TGTGCCAGCAGCCTAAATTCAGGTTATCAGCCCCAGCATTTT. The chain recombines TRBV2 with TRBJ1-5; D remains ambiguous. This CDR3 is 14 amino acids long. CDR1 is SNHLY and CDR2 is FYNNEI in the germline V gene. Trimming took 6 bases from V and 5 from J, leaving 14 bases between them.

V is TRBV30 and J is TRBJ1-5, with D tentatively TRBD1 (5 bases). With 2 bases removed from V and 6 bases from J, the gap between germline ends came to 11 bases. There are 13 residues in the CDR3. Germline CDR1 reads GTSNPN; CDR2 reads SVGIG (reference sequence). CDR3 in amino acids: CAWSKGLGQPQHF. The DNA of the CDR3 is TGTGCCTGGAGTAAGGGGCTGGGTCAGCCCCAGCATTTT.

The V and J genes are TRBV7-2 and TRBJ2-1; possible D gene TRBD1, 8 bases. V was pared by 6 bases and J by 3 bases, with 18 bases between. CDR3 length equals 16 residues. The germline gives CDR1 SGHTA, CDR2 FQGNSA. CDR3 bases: TGTGCCAGCAGTCGTACAGGGGGGGAAAACTACAATGAGCAGTTCTTC. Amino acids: CASSRTGGENYNEQFF. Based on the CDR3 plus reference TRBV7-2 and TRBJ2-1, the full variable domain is GAGVSQSPSNKVTEKGKDVELRCDPISGHTALYWYRQSLGQGLEFLIYFQGNSAPDKSGLPSDRFSAERTGGSVSTLTIQRTQQEDSAVYLCASSRTGGENYNEQFFGPGTRLTVL.

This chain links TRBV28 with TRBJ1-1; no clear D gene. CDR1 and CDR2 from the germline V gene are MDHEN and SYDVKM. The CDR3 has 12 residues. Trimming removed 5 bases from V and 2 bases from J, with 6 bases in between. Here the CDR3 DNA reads TGTGCCAGCAGTCCCAAAAACACTGAAGCTTTCTTT. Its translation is CASSPKNTEAFF.